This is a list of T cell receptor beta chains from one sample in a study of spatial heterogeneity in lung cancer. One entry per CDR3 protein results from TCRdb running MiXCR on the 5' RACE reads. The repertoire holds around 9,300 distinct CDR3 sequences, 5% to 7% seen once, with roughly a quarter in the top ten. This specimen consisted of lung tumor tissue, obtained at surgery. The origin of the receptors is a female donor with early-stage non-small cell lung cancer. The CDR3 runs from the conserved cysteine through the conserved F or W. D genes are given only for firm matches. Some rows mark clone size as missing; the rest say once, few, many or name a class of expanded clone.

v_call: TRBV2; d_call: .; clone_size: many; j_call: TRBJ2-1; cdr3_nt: TGTGCCAGCAGGGGCCCGGACAATGAGCAGTTCTTC; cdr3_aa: CASRGPDNEQFF
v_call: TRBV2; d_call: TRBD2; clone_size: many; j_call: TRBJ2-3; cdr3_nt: TGTGCCAGCAGACCGGGACTAGAAGTAGATACGCAGTATTTT; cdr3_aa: CASRPGLEVDTQYF
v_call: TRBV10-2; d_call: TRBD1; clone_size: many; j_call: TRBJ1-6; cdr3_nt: TGCGCCAGCAGTGAGTCGGTCGGACAGGGGGCAAATTCACCCCTCCACTTT; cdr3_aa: CASSESVGQGANSPLHF
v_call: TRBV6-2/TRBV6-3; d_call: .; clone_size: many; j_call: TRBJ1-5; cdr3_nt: TGTGCCACCTATACGGGGCGGGGCGGCAATCAGCCCCAGCATTTT; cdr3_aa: CATYTGRGGNQPQHF
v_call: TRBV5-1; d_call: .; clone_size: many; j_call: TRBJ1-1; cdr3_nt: TGCGCCAGCTCCTTCACCTGGAACACTGAAGCTTTCTTT; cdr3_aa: CASSFTWNTEAFF
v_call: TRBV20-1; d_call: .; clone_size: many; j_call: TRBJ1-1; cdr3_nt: TGCAGTGCTAGGGACGAGGGTGAAGCTTTCTTT; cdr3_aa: CSARDEGEAFF
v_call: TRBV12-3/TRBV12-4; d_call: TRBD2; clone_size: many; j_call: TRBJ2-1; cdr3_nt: TGTGCCAGCAGTTATATATGGACTAGCGGGAGGCCCAATGAGCAGTTCTTC; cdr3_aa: CASSYIWTSGRPNEQFF
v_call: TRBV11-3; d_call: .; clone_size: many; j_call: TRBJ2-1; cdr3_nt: TGTGCCAGCAGCTTAGACTATAGGGCTGAGCAGTTCTTC; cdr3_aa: CASSLDYRAEQFF
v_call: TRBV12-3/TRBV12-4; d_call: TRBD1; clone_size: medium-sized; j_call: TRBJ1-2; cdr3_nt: TGTGCCAGCAGTCCCGGGACAGACGCGAGTGGCTACACCTTC; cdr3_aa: CASSPGTDASGYTF
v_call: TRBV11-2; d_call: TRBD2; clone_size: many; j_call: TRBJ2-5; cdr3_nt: TGTGCCAGCAGCCCCCGACTAGCAGTGGAGACCCAGTACTTC; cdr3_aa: CASSPRLAVETQYF
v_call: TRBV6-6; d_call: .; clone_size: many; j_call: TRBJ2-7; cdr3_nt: TGTGCCAGCAGCCTCGGACGGGTTCGGAGGAACGAGCAGTACTTC; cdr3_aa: CASSLGRVRRNEQYF
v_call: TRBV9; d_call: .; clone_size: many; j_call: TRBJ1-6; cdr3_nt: TGTGCCAGCAGCGTAGAGGCCGGCGGGAATTATTCACCCCTCCACTTT; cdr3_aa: CASSVEAGGNYSPLHF
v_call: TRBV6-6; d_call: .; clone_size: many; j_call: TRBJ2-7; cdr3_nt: TGTGCCAGCAGTTCCATGTACGAGCAGTACTTC; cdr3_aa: CASSSMYEQYF
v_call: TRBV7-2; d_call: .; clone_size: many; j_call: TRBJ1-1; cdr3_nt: TGTGCCAGCAGCTTAAGTCAGTTGAACACTGAAGCTTTCTTT; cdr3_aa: CASSLSQLNTEAFF
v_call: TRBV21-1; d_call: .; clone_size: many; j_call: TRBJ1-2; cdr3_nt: TGTGCCAGAAAACAGGGAAAGAATGGCTACACCTTC; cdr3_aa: CARKQGKNGYTF
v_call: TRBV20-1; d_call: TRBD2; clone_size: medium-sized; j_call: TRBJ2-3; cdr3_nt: TGCAGTGCTGGCCCTAGCGGGAGATCAGATACGCAGTATTTT; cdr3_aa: CSAGPSGRSDTQYF
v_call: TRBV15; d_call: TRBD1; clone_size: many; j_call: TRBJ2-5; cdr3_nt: TGTGCCACCAGCAGACCCGACAGGGTCCGAGAGACCCAGTACTTC; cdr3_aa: CATSRPDRVRETQYF
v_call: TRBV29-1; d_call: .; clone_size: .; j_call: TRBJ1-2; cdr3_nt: TGCAGCGTTCTGAGAGGGGTTTACGGCTACACCTTC; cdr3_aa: CSVLRGVYGYTF
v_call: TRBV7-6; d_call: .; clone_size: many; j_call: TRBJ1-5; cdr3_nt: TGTGCCAGCAGCTTAGCTGAGGATCAGCCCCAGCATTTT; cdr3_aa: CASSLAEDQPQHF
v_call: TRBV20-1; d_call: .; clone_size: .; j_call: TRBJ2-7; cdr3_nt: TGCAGTGCTAGACCCACCTCTTGGGGGAGCTCCTACGAGCAGTACTTC; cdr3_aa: CSARPTSWGSSYEQYF
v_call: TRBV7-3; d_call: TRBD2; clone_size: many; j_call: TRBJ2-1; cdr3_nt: TGTGCCAGCAGCCCCGTTAGCGGGGGTTACAATGAGCAGTTCTTC; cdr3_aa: CASSPVSGGYNEQFF
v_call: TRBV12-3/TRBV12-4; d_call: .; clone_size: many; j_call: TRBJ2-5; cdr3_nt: TGTGCCAGCAGTTCTCTGTACCAAGAGACCCAGTACTTC; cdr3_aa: CASSSLYQETQYF
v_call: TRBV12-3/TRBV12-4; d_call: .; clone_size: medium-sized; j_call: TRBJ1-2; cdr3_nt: TGTGCCAGCAGTTTAATCGGCGGCTATGGCTACACCTTC; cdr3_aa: CASSLIGGYGYTF
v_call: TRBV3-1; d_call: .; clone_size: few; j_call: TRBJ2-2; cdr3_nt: TGTGCCAGCAGCCAACGGTACGGGCGGAACACCGGGGAGCTGTTTTTT; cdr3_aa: CASSQRYGRNTGELFF
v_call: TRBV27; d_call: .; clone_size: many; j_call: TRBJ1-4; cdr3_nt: TGTGCCAGCCGCCTTGACAGTGGTGGGTTGGCAAAACTGTTTTTT; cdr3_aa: CASRLDSGGLAKLFF
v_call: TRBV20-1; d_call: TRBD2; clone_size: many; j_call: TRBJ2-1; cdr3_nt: TGCAGTGCTAGAGATCTCCTAGCGGGAGCTGGGTACAATGAGCAGTTCTTC; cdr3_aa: CSARDLLAGAGYNEQFF
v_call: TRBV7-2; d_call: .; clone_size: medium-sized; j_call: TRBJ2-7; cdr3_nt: TGTGCCAGCAGCCCCGACTACGAGCAGTACTTC; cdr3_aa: CASSPDYEQYF
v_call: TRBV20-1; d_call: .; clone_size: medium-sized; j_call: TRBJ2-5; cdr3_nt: TGCAGTGCCGGGGTGGGGGGCCAGACCCAGTACTTC; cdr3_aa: CSAGVGGQTQYF
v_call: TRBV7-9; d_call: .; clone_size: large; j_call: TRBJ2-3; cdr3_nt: TGTGCCAGTTCACGTACGGGGAGCACAGATACGCAGTATTTT; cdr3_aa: CASSRTGSTDTQYF
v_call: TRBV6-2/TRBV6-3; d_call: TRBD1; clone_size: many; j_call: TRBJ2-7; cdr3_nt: TGTGCCAGCAGCAACGCCGGGACAGGTAACTACGAGCAGTACTTC; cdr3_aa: CASSNAGTGNYEQYF
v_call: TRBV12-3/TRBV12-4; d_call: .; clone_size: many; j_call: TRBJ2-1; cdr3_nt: TGTGCCAGCAGCCTTAGGGAGAGCTCCTACAATGAGCAGTTCTTC; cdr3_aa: CASSLRESSYNEQFF
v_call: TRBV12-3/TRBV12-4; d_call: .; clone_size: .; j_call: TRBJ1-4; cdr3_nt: TGTGCCAGCAGTTTCGGACAGTCTGCAACTAATGAAAAACTGTTTTTT; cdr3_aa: CASSFGQSATNEKLFF
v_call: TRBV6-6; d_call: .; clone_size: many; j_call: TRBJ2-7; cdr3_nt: TGTGCCAGCAGTTACGCCGACGAGCAGTACTTC; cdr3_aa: CASSYADEQYF
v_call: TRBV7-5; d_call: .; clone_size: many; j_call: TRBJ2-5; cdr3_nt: .; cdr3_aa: CISVSEARGGHDRETQYF
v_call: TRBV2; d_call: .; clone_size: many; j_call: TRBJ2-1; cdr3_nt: TGTGCCAGCAAGAATGTCGGGACTTCAGCTGGGAATCCGTTCTTC; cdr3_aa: CASKNVGTSAGNPFF
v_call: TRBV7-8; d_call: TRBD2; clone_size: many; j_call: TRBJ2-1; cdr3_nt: TGTGCCAGCAGCTTAGCGGGACTAGCGAACTCCGAGCAGTTCTTC; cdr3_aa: CASSLAGLANSEQFF
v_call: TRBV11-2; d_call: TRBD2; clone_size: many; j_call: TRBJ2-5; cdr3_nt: TGTGCCAGCAGCCCCCGAAACGTAGCGGGGAGTCGCCAAGAGACCCAGTACTTC; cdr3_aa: CASSPRNVAGSRQETQYF
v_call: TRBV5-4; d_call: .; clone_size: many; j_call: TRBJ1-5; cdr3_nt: TGTGCCAGCAGCTTGGACGGGCAGCCCCAGCATTTT; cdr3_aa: CASSLDGQPQHF
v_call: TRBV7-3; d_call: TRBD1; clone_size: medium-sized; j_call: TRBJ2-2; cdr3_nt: TGTGCCAGCAGCCCCGGGACAGGGGGCGGGGAGCTGTTTTTT; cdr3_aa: CASSPGTGGGELFF
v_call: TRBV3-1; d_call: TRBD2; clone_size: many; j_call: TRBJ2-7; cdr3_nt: TGTGCCAGCAGCCAAGCATCTAGCGGGTTCTACGAGCAGTACTTC; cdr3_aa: CASSQASSGFYEQYF
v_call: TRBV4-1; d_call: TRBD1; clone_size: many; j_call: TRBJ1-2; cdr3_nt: TGCGCCAGCAGCCGGAACTGGGAGGGGGCGAGCTATGGCTACACCTTC; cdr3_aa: CASSRNWEGASYGYTF
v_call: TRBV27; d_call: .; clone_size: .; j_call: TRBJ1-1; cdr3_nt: TGTGCCAGTTTGGGGACGGGGCGAGCTTTCTTT; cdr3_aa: CASLGTGRAFF
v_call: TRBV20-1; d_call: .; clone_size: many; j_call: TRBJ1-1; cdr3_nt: TGCAGTGCTGATAAGGGAGAAGCTTTCTTT; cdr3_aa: CSADKGEAFF
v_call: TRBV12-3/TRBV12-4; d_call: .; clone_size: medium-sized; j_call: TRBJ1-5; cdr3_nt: TGTGCCAGCAGTTTAAGGGAATTGCAGCCCCAGCATTTT; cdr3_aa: CASSLRELQPQHF
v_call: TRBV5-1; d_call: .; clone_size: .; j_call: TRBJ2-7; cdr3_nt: TGCGCCAGCAGCTTGACGGTAGGGGACGAGCAGTACTTC; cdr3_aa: CASSLTVGDEQYF
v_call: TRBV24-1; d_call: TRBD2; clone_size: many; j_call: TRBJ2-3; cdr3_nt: TGTGCCACCAGTGTCGGCTTAGCGGGGGCGGCAGATACGCAGTATTTT; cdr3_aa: CATSVGLAGAADTQYF
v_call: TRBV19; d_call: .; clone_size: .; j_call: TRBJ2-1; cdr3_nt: TGTGCCAGTAGGGCCTGGGACAATGAGCAGTTCTTC; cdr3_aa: CASRAWDNEQFF
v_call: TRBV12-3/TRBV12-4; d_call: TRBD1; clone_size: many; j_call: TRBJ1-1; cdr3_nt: TGTGCCAGCAGTTTGGACAGGGGAGAGGCGAACACTGAAGCTTTCTTT; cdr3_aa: CASSLDRGEANTEAFF
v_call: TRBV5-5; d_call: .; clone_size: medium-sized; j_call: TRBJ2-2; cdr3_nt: TGTGCCAGCATCTTATCTGGGGGCACCGGGGAGCTGTTTTTT; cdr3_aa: CASILSGGTGELFF
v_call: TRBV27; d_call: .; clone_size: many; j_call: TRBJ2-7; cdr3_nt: TGTGCCAGCAAGTCCAGGGTCTACGAGCAGTACTTC; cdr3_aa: CASKSRVYEQYF
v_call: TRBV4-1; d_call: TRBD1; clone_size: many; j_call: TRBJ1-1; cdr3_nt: TGCGCCAGCAGCCAAGATTGGTACAGGGGGGACACTGAAGCTTTCTTT; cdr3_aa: CASSQDWYRGDTEAFF
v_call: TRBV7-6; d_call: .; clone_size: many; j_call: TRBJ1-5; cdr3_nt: TGTGCCAGCAGCTTAGAGGTTAGTCAGCCCCAGCATTTT; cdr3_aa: CASSLEVSQPQHF
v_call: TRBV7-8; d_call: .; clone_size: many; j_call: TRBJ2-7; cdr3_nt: TGTGCCAGCAGCTCCGTACTAGAGTCCTACGAGCAGTACTTC; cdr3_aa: CASSSVLESYEQYF
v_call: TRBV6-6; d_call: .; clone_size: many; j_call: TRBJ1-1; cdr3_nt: TGTGCCAGCAGTTACCAGGGACTTAACACTGAAGCTTTCTTT; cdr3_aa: CASSYQGLNTEAFF
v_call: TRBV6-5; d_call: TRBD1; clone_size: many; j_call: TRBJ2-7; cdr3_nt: TGTGCCAGCAGTTACTCGAAAGGGGGCCAAGGCGAGCAGTACTTC; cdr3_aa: CASSYSKGGQGEQYF
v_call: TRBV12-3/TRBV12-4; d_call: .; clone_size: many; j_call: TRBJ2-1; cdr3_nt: TGTGCCAGCAGTCCCCTGACGGGCAATGAGCAGTTCTTC; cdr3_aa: CASSPLTGNEQFF
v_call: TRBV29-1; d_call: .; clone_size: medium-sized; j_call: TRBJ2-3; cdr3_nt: TGCAGCGTTGTTATATGGAGCACAGATACGCAGTATTTT; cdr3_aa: CSVVIWSTDTQYF